The 11 T cell receptor beta chains below were found in one sample sequenced in a study of T-cell memory formation after mild COVID-19. Each CDR3 protein is one row after TCRdb ran MiXCR on the 5' RACE reads. The table has 50,000 to 75,000 distinct CDR3 sequences, around 10% seen once. Sequencing was performed on PBMCs or a T cell subset sorted from them (not recorded which). Receptors originate from a man aged 18 to 30 who had mild COVID-19 (a few samples of this study predate the infection). Cell type and time point are not known.

This clonotype was picked up a small number of times. The V and J genes are TRBV29-1 and TRBJ2-3; D is uncertain. The CDR3 runs to 14 residues. Germline-derived CDR1 and CDR2 are SQVTM and ANQGSEA. Trimming cost V 2 bases and J 1 base, with 10 bases left between them. The CDR3 here is CSVEWGIGTDTQYF. The CDR3 coding sequence is TGCAGCGTTGAATGGGGTATTGGCACAGATACGCAGTATTTT.

The gene calls are TRBV7-2 and TRBJ2-7, with D possibly called TRBD1 or TRBD2 (6 bases each). The CDR3 is 14 residues long. CDR1 is SGHTA, CDR2 FQGNSA, per germline. With 5 bases removed from V and 6 bases from J, the gap between germline ends came to 17 bases. The CDR3 spells CASSLTTGAPEQYF. CDR3 DNA: TGTGCCAGCAGCCTAACTACGGGGGCCCCCGAGCAGTACTTC.

The chain recombines TRBV12-3 or TRBV12-4 with TRBJ2-2; D ambiguous. The CDR3 covers 15 residues. Trimming left V 3 bases short and J 1 base short, with 9 bases between. The CDR3 spells CASSFSPGNTGELFF. Here the CDR3 DNA reads TGTGCCAGCAGTTTCTCCCCAGGGAACACCGGGGAGCTGTTTTTT.

This clonotype came up a few times. V and J are TRBV10-3 and TRBJ2-1, with 9 positions matching TRBD2. Per the germline V gene, CDR1 is ENHRY and CDR2 is SYGVKD. J was trimmed by 6 bases and V by 3 bases; bases with no gene match: 3. The length of the CDR3 is 14 residues. Here the CDR3 DNA reads TGTGCCATCAGTGATGGCGGGGGGGGCAATGAGCAGTTCTTC. This encodes CAISDGGGGNEQFF.

This clonotype showed up many times. The gene calls are TRBV11-2 and TRBJ2-3; possibly TRBD1 or TRBD2 for D (5 bases each). Germline CDR1 is SGHAT and CDR2 is FQNNGV. This CDR3 spans 13 amino acids. Trimming left V 4 bases short and J 0 bases short, with 5 bases between. The CDR3 protein is CASSWDSTDTQYF. The CDR3 nucleotides are TGTGCCAGCAGCTGGGACAGCACAGATACGCAGTATTTT.

This clonotype occurred many times. In DNA form, the CDR3 reads TGTGCCAGCAGCCTTGGGACGGCGAATTCACCCCTCCACTTT. It is translated as CASSLGTANSPLHF. V gene TRBV7-6 combines with J gene TRBJ1-6; tentatively, D is TRBD1 (5 bases). Trimming pared 5 bases from V and 7 bases from J, leaving 12 bases between. CDR1 SGHVS and CDR2 FNYEAQ come from the germline V gene. The CDR3 is made up of 14 amino acids.

This clonotype was observed many times. The CDR3 protein is CASRGTGNTGELFF. In DNA form, the CDR3 reads TGTGCCAGCAGGGGGACAGGGAACACCGGGGAGCTGTTTTTT. The chain links TRBV2 to TRBJ2-2, with 8 bases lining up with TRBD1. Germline V CDR1 and CDR2: SNHLY, FYNNEI. This CDR3 contains 14 residues. J lost 1 base, V lost 6 bases, and 1 base had no gene match.

V gene TRBV10-3 combines with J gene TRBJ2-6; 9 nucleotides line up with TRBD1. Looked up from germline, CDR1 is ENHRY and CDR2 is SYGVKD. The junction had 6 bases not matched to a gene; V was cut back by 6 bases and J by 3 bases. This CDR3 region has 16 residues. In nucleotides, the CDR3 is TGTGCCATCAGCGGGACAGGGCAAGGTGGGGCCAACGTCCTGACTTTC. Residues: CAISGTGQGGANVLTF.

This chain joins TRBV4-3 and TRBJ1-2, with a possible D match to TRBD1 (5 bases). The CDR3 is made up of 15 amino acids. Germline values: CDR1 LGHNA, CDR2 YSLEER. V was pared by 0 bases and J by 8 bases, with 16 bases between. CDR3 nucleotide sequence: TGCGCCAGCAGCCAAGACCCGAAAGGGGCGAGAGGCTACACCTTC. Protein product: CASSQDPKGARGYTF.

This clonotype has more than one count but fewer than ten. This sequence joins TRBV11-1 and TRBJ2-3, with D possibly being TRBD2 (5 bases). This CDR3 spans 15 amino acids. V lost 4 bases to trimming and J lost 6 bases, with 17 bases between them. The germline gives CDR1 SGHAT, CDR2 FQDESV (reference sequence). CDR3 sequence reads: CASSSERGSGDTQYF. The CDR3 nucleotides are TGTGCCAGCAGCTCCGAACGGGGATCGGGCGATACGCAGTATTTT.

V and J are TRBV29-1 and TRBJ2-5; no reliable D call. This CDR3 has 13 amino acids. V lost 4 bases and J lost 3, with 12 bases in between. The V gene's germline CDR1 is SQVTM and CDR2 ANQGSEA. CDR3 in DNA: TGCAGCGTTGTACGCCGCTCTAAAGAGACCCAGTACTTC. It encodes CSVVRRSKETQYF.